The text below deals with one T cell receptor (beta chain). TRB was amplified from 250 ng of peripheral blood genomic DNA per sample. Multiplex touch-down PCR amplified TRB using TRB-A and TRB-B pools in one tube. TCRdb derives one entry per CDR3 protein from the multiplex PCR reads, leaving out DNA. In all, the sample yields thousands of distinct CDR3 sequences. This entry is derived from a study of T cell clusters in autoimmune cytopenias. The CDR3 has 13 amino acids. Germline CDR1 SGHKS, CDR2 YYEKEE (reference sequence). The sequence was collected from a human donor with an autoimmune cytopenia or autoimmune hepatitis (not recorded which). The source material was peripheral blood. The chain has TRBV5-5 and TRBJ1-1; absent DNA, TCRdb's TRBD1 call cannot be checked. The CDR3: CASSFETGWEAFF.